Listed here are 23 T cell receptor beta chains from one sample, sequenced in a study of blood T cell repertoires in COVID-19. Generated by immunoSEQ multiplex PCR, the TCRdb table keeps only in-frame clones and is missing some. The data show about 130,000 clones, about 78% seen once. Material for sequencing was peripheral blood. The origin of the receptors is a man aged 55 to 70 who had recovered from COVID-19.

CDR3 DNA: TGTGCCTGGACGGCTGGGGCCAACGTCCTGACTTTC. Its translation: CAWTAGANVLTF. The gene calls are TRBV30 and TRBJ2-6, with unresolved D. V dropped 4 bases and J dropped 2 bases, with 3 bases sitting between them. Germline V gene sequence: CDR1 GTSNPN, CDR2 SVGIG (reference sequence). There are 12 residues in the CDR3.

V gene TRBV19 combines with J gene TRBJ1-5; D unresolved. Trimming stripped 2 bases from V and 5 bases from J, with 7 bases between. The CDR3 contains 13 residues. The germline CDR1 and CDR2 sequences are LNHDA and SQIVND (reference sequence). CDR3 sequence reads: CASSIQFDQPQHF. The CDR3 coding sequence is TGTGCCAGTAGTATACAGTTTGATCAGCCCCAGCATTTT.

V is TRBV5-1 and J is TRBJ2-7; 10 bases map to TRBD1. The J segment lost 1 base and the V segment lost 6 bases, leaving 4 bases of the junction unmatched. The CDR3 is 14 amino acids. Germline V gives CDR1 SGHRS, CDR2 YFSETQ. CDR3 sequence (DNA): TGCGCCAGCAATCCGGGACAGGGGTCCTACGAGCAGTACTTC. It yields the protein CASNPGQGSYEQYF. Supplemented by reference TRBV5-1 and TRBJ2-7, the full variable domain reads KAGVTQTPRYLIKTRGQQVTLSCSPISGHRSVSWYQQTPGQGLQFLFEYFSETQRNKGNFPGRFSGRQFSNSRSEMNVSTLELGDSALYLCASNPGQGSYEQYFGPGTRLTVT.

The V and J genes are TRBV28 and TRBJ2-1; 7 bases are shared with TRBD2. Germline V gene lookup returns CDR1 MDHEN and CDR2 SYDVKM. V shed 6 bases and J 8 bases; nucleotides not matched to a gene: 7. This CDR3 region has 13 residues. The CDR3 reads CASREGGSDEQFF. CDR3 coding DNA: TGTGCCAGCAGGGAGGGCGGGAGCGATGAGCAGTTCTTC.

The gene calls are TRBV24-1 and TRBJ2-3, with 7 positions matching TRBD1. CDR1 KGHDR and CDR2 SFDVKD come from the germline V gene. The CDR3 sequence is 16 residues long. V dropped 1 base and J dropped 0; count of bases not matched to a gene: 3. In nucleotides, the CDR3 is TGTGCCACCAGTGATTTAGTGACAGGGAGCACAGATACGCAGTATTTT. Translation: CATSDLVTGSTDTQYF.

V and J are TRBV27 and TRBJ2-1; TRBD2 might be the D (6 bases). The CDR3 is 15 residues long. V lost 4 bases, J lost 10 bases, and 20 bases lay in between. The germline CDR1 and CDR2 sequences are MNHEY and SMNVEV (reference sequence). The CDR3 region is CASSSYGTAGGEQFF. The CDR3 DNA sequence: TGTGCCAGCAGTTCCTACGGGACGGCCGGAGGGGAGCAGTTCTTC.

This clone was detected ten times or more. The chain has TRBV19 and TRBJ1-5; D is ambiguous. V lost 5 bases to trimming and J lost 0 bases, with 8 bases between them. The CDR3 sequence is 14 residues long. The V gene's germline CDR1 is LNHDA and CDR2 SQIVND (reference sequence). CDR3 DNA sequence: TGTGCCAGTAGTGCCCAGGATAGCAATCAGCCCCAGCATTTT. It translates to CASSAQDSNQPQHF.

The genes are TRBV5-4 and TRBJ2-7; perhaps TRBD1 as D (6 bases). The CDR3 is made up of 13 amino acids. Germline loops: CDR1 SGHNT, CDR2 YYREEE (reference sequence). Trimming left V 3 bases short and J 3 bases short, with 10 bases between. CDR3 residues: CASSSGQYYEQYF. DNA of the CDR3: TGTGCCAGCAGCTCAGGACAGTACTACGAGCAGTACTTC. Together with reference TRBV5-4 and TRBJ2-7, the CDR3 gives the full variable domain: ETGVTQSPTHLIKTRGQQVTLRCSSQSGHNTVSWYQQALGQGPQFIFQYYREEENGRGNFPPRFSGLQFPNYSSELNVNALELDDSALYLCASSSGQYYEQYFGPGTRLTVT.

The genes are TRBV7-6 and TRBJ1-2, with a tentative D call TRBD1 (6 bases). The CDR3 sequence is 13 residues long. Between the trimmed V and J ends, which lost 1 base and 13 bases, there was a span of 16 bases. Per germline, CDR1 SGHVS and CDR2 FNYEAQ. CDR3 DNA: TGTGCCAGCAGCTTAGTTCTGGGGGCTTTTAGCACCTTC. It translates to CASSLVLGAFSTF.

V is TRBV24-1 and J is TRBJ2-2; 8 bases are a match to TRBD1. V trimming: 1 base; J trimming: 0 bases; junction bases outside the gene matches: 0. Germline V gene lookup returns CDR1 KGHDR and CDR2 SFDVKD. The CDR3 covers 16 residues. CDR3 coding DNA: TGTGCCACCAGTGATTTACAGGGGGCGAACACCGGGGAGCTGTTTTTT. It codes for CATSDLQGANTGELFF.

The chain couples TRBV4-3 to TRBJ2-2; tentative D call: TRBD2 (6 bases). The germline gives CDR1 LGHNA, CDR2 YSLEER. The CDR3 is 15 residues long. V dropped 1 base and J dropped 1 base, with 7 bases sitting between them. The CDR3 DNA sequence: TGCGCCAGCAGCCAAGTAGCGGAGAACACCGGGGAGCTGTTTTTT. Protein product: CASSQVAENTGELFF.

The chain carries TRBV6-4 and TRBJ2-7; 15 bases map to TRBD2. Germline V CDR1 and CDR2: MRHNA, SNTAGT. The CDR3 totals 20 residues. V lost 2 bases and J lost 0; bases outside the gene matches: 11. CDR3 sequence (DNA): TGTGCCAGCAGTGACCCGTCAGGGACTAGCGGGGGGCTGAGCTCCTACGAGCAGTACTTC. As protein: CASSDPSGTSGGLSSYEQYF.

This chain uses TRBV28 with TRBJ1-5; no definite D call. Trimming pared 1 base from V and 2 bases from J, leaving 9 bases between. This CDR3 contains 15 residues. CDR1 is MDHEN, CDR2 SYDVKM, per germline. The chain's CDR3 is CASSLSGRGNQPQHF. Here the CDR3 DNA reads TGTGCCAGCAGTTTATCGGGGAGAGGCAATCAGCCCCAGCATTTT.

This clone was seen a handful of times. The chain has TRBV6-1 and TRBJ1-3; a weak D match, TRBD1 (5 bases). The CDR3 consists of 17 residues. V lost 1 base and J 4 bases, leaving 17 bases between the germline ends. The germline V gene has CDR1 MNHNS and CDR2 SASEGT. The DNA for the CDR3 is TGTGCCAGCAGTGAAGGGGCGAGTAGGGGTTTGGGAAACACCATATATTTT. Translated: CASSEGASRGLGNTIYF.

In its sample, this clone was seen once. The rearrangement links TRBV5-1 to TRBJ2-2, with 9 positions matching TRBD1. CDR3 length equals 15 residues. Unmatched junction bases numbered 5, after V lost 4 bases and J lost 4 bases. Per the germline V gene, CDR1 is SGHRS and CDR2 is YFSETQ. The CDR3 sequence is CASSQQGARTGELFF. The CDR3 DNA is TGCGCCAGCAGCCAACAGGGGGCCCGCACCGGGGAGCTGTTTTTT.

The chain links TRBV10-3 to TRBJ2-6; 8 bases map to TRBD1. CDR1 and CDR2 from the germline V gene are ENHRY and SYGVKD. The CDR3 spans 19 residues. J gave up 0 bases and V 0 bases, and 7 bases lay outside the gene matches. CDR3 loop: CAISESMPGGFSGANVLTF. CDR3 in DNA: TGTGCCATCAGTGAGTCGATGCCAGGGGGCTTCTCTGGGGCCAACGTCCTGACTTTC.

CDR3 coding DNA: TGTGCCAGCAGTTTTATGTCCTACAATGAGCAGTTCTTC. This translates into CASSFMSYNEQFF. The genes are TRBV6-6 and TRBJ2-1; D gene uncertain. Per germline, CDR1 MNHNY and CDR2 SVGAGI (reference sequence). The CDR3 totals 13 residues. With 4 bases removed from V and 1 base from J, the gap between germline ends came to 5 bases.

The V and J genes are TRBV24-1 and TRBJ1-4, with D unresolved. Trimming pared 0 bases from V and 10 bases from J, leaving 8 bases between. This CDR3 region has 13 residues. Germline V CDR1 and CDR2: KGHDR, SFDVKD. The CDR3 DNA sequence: TGTGCCACCAGTGATTTGAGAGCGGTAAAACTGTTTTTT. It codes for CATSDLRAVKLFF.

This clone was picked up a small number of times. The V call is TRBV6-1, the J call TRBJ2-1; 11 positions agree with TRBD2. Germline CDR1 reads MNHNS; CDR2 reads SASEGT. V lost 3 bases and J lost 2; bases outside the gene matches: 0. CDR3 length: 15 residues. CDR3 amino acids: CASSEGLAAYNEQFF. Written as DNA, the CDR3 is TGTGCCAGCAGTGAGGGACTAGCGGCCTACAATGAGCAGTTCTTC.

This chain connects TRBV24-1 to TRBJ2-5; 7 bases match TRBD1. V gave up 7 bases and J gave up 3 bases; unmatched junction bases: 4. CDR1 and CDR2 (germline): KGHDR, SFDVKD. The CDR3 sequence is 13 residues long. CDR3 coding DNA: TGTGCCACCAGGAAGGGGGCGGAAGAGACCCAGTACTTC. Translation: CATRKGAEETQYF.

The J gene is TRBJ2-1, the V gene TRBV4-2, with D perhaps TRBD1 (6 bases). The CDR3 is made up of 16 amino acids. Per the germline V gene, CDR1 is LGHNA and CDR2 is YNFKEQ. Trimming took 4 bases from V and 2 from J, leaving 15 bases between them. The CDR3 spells CASSRPGEGTYNEQFF. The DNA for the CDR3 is TGTGCCAGCAGCCGCCCAGGGGAAGGTACCTACAATGAGCAGTTCTTC.

CDR3: CASSSVGLAKETQYF. The CDR3 region has the DNA TGCGCCAGCAGTTCTGTGGGACTAGCGAAAGAGACCCAGTACTTC. The chain couples TRBV5-1 to TRBJ2-5; 10 nucleotides match TRBD2. There are 15 residues in the CDR3. The ends lost 5 bases at V and 3 bases at J; junction bases unmatched: 7. Germline assignment: CDR1 SGHRS and CDR2 YFSETQ.

In DNA, the CDR3 is TGTGCCAGCAGCCAAGGCCCCGGAGAGACCCAGTACTTC. This sequence encodes CASSQGPGETQYF. The V and J genes are TRBV14 and TRBJ2-5; D gene unclear. V dropped 1 base and J dropped 4 bases, with 7 bases sitting between them. Looked up from germline, CDR1 is SGHDN and CDR2 is FVKESK. The CDR3 extends over 13 amino acids.